This T cell receptor beta chain emerged from a study of blood T cells in healthy people across ages. The use of a sample-barcoded 5' primer and a J-beta primer mix characterized a second PCR of roughly 7 to 12 cycles. In TCRdb, the 5' RACE reads were re-called with MiXCR into one record per CDR3 protein. The repertoire holds over a million distinct CDR3 sequences, with 42% as singletons. In this sample, this clonotype turned up a few times. Germline V gives CDR1 SGHTA, CDR2 FQGNSA. J gave up 4 bases and V 4 bases, and 7 bases lay outside the gene matches. The CDR3 length is 15 residues. This clonotype was sampled from a woman aged 18-29 years in good health. J is TRBJ2-5 and V is TRBV7-2; TRBD2 agrees at 9 bases. The sequencing input was blood. In DNA form, the CDR3 reads TGTGCCAGCAGCTCAGCGGGACTAGCAGGAGAGACCCAGTACTTC. Translating gives CASSSAGLAGETQYF.